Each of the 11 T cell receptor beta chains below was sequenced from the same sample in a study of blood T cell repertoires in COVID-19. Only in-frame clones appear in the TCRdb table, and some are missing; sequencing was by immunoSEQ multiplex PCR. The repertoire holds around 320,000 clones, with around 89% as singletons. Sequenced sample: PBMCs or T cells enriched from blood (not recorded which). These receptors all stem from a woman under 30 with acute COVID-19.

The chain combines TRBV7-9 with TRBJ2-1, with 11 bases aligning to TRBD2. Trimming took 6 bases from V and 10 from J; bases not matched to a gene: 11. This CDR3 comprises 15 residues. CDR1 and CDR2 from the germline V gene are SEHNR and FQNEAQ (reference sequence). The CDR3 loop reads CASSAGLAERGEQFF. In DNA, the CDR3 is TGTGCCAGCAGTGCGGGACTAGCGGAACGCGGGGAGCAGTTCTTC. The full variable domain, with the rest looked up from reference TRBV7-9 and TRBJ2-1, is DTGVSQNPRHKITKRGQNVTFRCDPISEHNRLYWYRQTLGQGPEFLTYFQNEAQLEKSRLLSDRFSAERPKGSFSTLEIQRTEQGDSAMYLCASSAGLAERGEQFFGPGTRLTVL.

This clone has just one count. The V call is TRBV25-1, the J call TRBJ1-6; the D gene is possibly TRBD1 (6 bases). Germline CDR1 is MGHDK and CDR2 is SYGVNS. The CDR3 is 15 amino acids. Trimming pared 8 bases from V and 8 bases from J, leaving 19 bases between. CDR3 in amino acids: CASQGSWVVDSPLHF. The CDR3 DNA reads TGTGCCAGCCAGGGGAGTTGGGTCGTGGATTCACCCCTCCACTTT.

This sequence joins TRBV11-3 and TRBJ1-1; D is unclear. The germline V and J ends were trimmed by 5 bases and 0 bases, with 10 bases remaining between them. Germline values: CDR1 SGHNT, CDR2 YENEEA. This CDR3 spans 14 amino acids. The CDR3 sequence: CASSPVHMNTEAFF. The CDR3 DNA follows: TGTGCCAGCAGCCCCGTACACATGAACACTGAAGCTTTCTTT.

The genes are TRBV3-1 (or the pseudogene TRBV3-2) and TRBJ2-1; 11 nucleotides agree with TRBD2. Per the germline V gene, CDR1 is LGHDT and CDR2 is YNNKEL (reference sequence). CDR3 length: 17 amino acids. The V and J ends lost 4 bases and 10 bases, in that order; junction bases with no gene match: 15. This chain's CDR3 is CASSPHVAGGREWEQFF. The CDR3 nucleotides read TGTGCCAGCAGCCCCCATGTAGCGGGAGGGCGGGAGTGGGAGCAGTTCTTC.

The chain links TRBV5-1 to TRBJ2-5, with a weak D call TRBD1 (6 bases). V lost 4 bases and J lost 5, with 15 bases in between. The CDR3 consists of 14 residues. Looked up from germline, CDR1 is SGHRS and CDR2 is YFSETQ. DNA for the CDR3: TGCGCCAGCAGCCCACGACAGGTCGTGGAGACCCAGTACTTC. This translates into CASSPRQVVETQYF.

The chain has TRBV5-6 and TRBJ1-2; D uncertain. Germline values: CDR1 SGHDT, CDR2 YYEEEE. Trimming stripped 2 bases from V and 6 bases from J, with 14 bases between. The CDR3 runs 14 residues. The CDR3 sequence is CASSLLWESHGYTF. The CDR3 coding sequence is TGTGCCAGCAGCTTACTTTGGGAGTCCCATGGCTACACCTTC.

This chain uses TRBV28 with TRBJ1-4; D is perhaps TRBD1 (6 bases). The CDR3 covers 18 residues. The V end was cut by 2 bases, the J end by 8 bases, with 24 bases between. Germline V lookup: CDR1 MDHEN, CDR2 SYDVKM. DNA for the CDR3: TGTGCCAGCAGTTTAAATCCGGGACAAACGCCGCCGTGGGAAAAACTGTTTTTT. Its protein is CASSLNPGQTPPWEKLFF.

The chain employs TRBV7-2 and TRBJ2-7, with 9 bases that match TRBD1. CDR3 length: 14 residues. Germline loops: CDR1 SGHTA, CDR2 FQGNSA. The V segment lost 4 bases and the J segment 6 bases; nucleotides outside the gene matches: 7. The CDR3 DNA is TGTGCCAGCAGCTCACGGGACAGGGTATCCGAGCAGTACTTC. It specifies CASSSRDRVSEQYF.

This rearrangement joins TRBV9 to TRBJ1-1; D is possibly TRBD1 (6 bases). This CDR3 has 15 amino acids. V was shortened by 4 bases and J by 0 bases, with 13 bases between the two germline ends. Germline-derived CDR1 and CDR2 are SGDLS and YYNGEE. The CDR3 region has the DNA TGTGCCAGCAGCACAACAGGGTACATGAACACTGAAGCTTTCTTT. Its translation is CASSTTGYMNTEAFF.

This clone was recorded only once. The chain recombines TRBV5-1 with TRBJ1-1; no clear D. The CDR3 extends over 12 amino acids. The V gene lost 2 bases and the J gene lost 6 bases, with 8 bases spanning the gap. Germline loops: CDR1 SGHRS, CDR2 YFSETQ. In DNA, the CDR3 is TGCGCCAGCAGCTTTTCAGACTCTGAAGCTTTCTTT. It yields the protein CASSFSDSEAFF.

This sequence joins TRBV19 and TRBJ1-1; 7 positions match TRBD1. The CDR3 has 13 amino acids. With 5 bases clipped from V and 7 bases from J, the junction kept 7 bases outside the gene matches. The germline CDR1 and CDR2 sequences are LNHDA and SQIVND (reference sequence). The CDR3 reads CASSVGGEIEAFF. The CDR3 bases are TGTGCCAGTAGTGTAGGGGGCGAGATTGAAGCTTTCTTT.